This TCR beta chain was sequenced in a study of glioma-infiltrating T cells after dendritic cell vaccination. Overall study: Dendritic cells derived from monocytes and pulsed with autologous tumor lysate formed the vaccine.

Up to 2 ug genomic DNA was used for TCRB CDR3 amplification. Amplification used 60 V beta primers and 13 J beta primers. This table comes from immunoSEQ multiplex PCR, and its TCRdb copy is limited to in-frame clones, with some not included. The sample includes over 55,000 clones, around 81% of them seen just once. Isocitrate dehydrogenase mutation was absent in all glioblastoma patients. Germline lookup yields CDR1 LGHNA and CDR2 YNFKEQ. The CDR3 runs to 16 residues. The V and J ends lost 0 bases and 2 bases, in that order; junction bases with no gene match: 7. The source was blood, collected before dendritic cell vaccination. The rearrangement uses TRBV4-2 and TRBJ2-7, with 7 bases that match TRBD1. The TCR comes from a human donor with glioblastoma. CDR3 sequence (DNA): TGTGCCAGCAGCCAAGACAACCGGGACAGAACCTACGAGCAGTACTTC. Translation: CASSQDNRDRTYEQYF.